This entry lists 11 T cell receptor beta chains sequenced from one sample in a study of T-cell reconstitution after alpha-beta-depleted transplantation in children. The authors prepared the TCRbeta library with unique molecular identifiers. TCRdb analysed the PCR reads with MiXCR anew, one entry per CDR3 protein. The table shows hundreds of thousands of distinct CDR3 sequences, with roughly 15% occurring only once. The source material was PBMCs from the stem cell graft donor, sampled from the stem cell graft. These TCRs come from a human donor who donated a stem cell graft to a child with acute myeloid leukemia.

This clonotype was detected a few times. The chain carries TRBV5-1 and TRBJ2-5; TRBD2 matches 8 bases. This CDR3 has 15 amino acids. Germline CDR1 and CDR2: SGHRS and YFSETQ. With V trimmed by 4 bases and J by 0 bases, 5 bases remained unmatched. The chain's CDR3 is CASSRLARNQETQYF. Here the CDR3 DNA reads TGCGCCAGCAGCCGACTAGCGAGAAACCAAGAGACCCAGTACTTC.

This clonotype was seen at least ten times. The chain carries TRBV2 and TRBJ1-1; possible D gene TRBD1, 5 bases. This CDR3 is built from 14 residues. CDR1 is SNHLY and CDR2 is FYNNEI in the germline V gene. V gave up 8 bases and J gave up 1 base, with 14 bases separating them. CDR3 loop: CASERDGRNTEAFF. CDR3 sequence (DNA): TGTGCCAGCGAAAGGGACGGAAGGAACACTGAAGCTTTCTTT.

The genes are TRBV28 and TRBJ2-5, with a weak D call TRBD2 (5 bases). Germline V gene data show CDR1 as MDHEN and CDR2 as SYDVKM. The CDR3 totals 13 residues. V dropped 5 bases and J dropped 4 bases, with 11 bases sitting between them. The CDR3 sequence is CASSGIEGETQYF. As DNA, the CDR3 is TGTGCCAGCAGTGGGATCGAGGGAGAGACCCAGTACTTC.

As DNA, the CDR3 is TGTGCCAGCAGTCTCGATCAGGGAATTCAGCCCCAGCATTTT. Its protein is CASSLDQGIQPQHF. V gene TRBV7-9 combines with J gene TRBJ1-5; D possibly corresponds to TRBD1 (5 bases). CDR3 length equals 14 residues. Germline V lookup: CDR1 SEHNR, CDR2 FQNEAQ (reference sequence). Trimming left V 6 bases short and J 6 bases short, with 15 bases between.

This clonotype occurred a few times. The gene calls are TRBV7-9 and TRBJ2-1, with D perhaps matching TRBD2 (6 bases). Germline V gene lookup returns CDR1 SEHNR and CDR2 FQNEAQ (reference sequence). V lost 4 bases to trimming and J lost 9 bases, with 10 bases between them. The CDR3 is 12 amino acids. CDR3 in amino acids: CASSSPRGEQFF. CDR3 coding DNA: TGTGCCAGCAGCTCCCCGCGGGGTGAGCAGTTCTTC.

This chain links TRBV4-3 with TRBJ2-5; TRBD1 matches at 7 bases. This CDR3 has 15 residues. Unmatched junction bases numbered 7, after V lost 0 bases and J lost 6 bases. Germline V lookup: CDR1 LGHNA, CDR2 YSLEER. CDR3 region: CASSQETDRDKTQYF. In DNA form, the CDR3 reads TGCGCCAGCAGCCAAGAGACTGACAGGGACAAGACCCAGTACTTC.

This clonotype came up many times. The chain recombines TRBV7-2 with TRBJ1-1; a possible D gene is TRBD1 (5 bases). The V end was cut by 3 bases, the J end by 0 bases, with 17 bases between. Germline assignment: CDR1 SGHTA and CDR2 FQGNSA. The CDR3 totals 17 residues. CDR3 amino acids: CASSFPGLTSLNTEAFF. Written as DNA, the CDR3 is TGTGCCAGCAGCTTTCCGGGACTGACCTCCTTGAACACTGAAGCTTTCTTT.

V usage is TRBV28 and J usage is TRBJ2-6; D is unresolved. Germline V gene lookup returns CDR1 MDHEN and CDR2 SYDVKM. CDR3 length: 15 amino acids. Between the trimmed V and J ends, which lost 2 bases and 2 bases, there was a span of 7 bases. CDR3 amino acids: CASSLDSTGANVLTF. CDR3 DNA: TGTGCCAGCAGTTTAGATAGTACTGGGGCCAACGTCCTGACTTTC.

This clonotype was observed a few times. CDR3 residues: CASSQRVVNEQFF. Here the CDR3 DNA reads TGTGCCAGCAGCCAGAGGGTGGTCAATGAGCAGTTCTTC. The V and J genes are TRBV9 and TRBJ2-1, with a weak D call TRBD2 (5 bases). V was trimmed by 4 bases and J by 6 bases, leaving 11 bases between them. Germline CDR1 reads SGDLS; CDR2 reads YYNGEE. The CDR3 has 13 amino acids.

The CDR3 sequence: CSARPTGADDRWNSPLHF. CDR3 nucleotides: TGCAGTGCCCGCCCGACAGGGGCCGATGATCGATGGAATTCACCCCTCCACTTT. The chain links TRBV20-1 to TRBJ1-6; 8 nucleotides align to TRBD1. The CDR3 has 18 amino acids. Germline-derived CDR1 and CDR2 are DFQATT and SNEGSKA (reference sequence). J gave up 7 bases and V 6 bases, and 20 bases lay outside the gene matches.

This CDR3 reads CASSIGGLNTGELFF. CDR3 nucleotides: TGCGCCAGCAGCATCGGGGGCCTGAACACCGGGGAGCTGTTTTTT. J is TRBJ2-2 and V is TRBV5-1; either TRBD1 or TRBD2 may supply D (6 bases each). Germline CDR1 and CDR2: SGHRS and YFSETQ. This CDR3 spans 15 amino acids. V dropped 4 bases and J dropped 1 base, with 11 bases sitting between them.